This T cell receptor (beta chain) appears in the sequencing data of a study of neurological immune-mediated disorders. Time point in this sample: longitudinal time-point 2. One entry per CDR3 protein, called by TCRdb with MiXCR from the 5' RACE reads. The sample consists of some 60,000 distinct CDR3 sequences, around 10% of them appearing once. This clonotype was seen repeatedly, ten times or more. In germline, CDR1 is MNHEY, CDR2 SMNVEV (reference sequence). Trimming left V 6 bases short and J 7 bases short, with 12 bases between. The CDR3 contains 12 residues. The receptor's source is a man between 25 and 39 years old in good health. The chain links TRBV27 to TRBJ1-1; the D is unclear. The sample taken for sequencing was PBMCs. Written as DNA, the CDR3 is TGTGCCAGCAGAGATCTCGAGGGTGAAGCTTTCTTT. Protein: CASRDLEGEAFF.